This T cell receptor (beta chain) is from a study of T-cell memory formation after mild COVID-19 (dated by TCRdb to the early 2020s). Turning to the overall study: TCR sequence clusters from the two donors were found to be largely donor specific. Longitudinal TCRalpha and TCRbeta repertoire sequencing tracked T-cell clones expanding and contracting after mild COVID-19 in two donors. Two young, previously healthy adult volunteers, one female and one male, were included in the cohort. Study-wide conclusions, independent of this receptor: Balanced CD4/CD8 phenotypes were observed for clones contracting from day 15 to 85, whereas a bias towards CD4+ was observed for a second wave of clones expanding from day 15 to 37. The detection of some responding clones in pre-infection memory suggests that pre-existing cross-reactive memory T cells joined the SARS-CoV-2 response. SARS-CoV-2 specificity of the second-wave clones peaking on day 37 was not confirmed. Contracting CD4+ clones were found mainly in CM and EM memory subsets, while CD8+ clones were enriched in EMRA. The study included only a couple of mild cases, and larger cohorts that include severe cases with pre-infection samples were judged to be necessary.

The V end loses 8 bases and the J end loses 4 bases, and a stretch of 14 bases separates them. The CDR3 runs 14 amino acids, cysteine and phenylalanine included. Only the CDR3 part of the read is kept: 42 bases, read in frame from the first base. CDR1 and CDR2 (KGHSH, LQKENI) derive from the germline V gene. Worth noting for this clonotype: Its binding antigen is unknown. Base qualities were left out, and no much larger clone turns up one base away.

Instrument on record: Illumina NovaSeq 6000. TCRalpha and TCRbeta cDNA libraries were constructed by 5'RACE with constant-segment primers, with sample barcodes and unique molecular identifiers being introduced. Trizol reagent was used to extract RNA from every sample. The libraries were amplified in two PCR steps, and the second step added a second sample barcode and Illumina TruSeq adapters. Libraries were sequenced on an Illumina NovaSeq with 2 x 150 bp paired-end reads. In the source study's methods: Demultiplexing of reads and collapsing into UMI-guided consensus sequences were performed with migec v1.2.7. With mixcr v2.1.11, UMI consensuses were aligned to TRA and TRB V and J templates and assembled into clonotypes. Clonotypes were classified as expanded or contracted when called significant by both edgeR and NoisET, with noise models trained on biological replicates. For edgeR calls, the cutoffs were a false discovery rate-adjusted p below 0.01 and a log2 fold-change threshold of 1. As an exploratory analysis of dynamics, PCA with hierarchical clustering was applied to max-normalized trajectories of the 1000 most abundant clonotypes. Separately sequenced CD4+ and CD8+ repertoires were used to assign the CD4 or CD8 phenotype of responding clones. In TCRdb, the public reads were trimmed at Q25 with fastp and aligned with MiXCR, with productive beta chains retained. Rows merge per CDR3 protein into single entries with the most common DNA and genes. TCRdb, rather than the study authors, made the V and J calls. This sample gives about 560,000 distinct CDR3 sequences in total; roughly 21% of them show up just once. Together, the top ten hold roughly 8.3% of the sample.

PBMCs were isolated by Ficoll-Paque density gradient centrifugation. The TCR originated in an adult woman who had mild COVID-19 (a few samples of this study predate the infection). The sample titles of this study are shuffled in the database, so cell type and time point are left out; the donor was told from shared clones. The sequenced sample was PBMCs or a T cell subset sorted from them (not recorded which). This sequence uses TRBV18 and TRBJ1-4; matching of 6 bases hints at TRBD1 as the D gene. The sequenced DNA: TGTGCCAGCCCAAAGGGGGGCCGTAATGAAAAACTGTTTTTT. This translates into CASPKGGRNEKLFF.